These 14 T cell receptor beta chains share one sample of origin, sequenced in a study of blood T cells in healthy people across ages. Primers used in a second PCR of about 6 to 11 cycles were a sample-barcoded 5' primer and a J-beta primer mix. TCRdb independently ran MiXCR on the 5' RACE reads; one entry per CDR3 protein. In the table there are fewer than 700,000 distinct CDR3 sequences, roughly 43% of which are singletons. The specimen was blood. These receptors all stem from an elderly man in good health.

The count of this clonotype is one. The rearrangement links TRBV7-2 to TRBJ2-1; D ambiguous. Between the trimmed V and J ends, which lost 3 bases and 9 bases, there was a span of 9 bases. The CDR3 spans 12 residues. CDR1 and CDR2 from the germline V gene are SGHTA and FQGNSA. This CDR3 is CASSFTGFEQFF. CDR3 bases: TGTGCCAGCAGCTTCACCGGGTTTGAGCAGTTCTTC.

This clonotype was seen a handful of times. One base away lies a much larger clone, so this may be a sequencing read error. The V gene is TRBV10-1, the J gene TRBJ2-5, with D possibly TRBD1 on 6 matching bases. The CDR3 length is 12 residues. The germline V gene encodes CDR1 WNHNN and CDR2 SYGVQD (reference sequence). V was shortened by 6 bases and J by 11 bases, with 16 bases between the two germline ends. The CDR3 loop reads CASRDSTNEQYF. In DNA, the CDR3 is TGCGCCAGCAGGGACAGCACCAATGAGCAGTACTTC.

The chain is built from TRBV4-3 and TRBJ1-2, with D perhaps TRBD1 (5 bases). V gave up 0 bases and J gave up 6 bases, with 23 bases separating them. This CDR3 has 18 residues. Germline values: CDR1 LGHNA, CDR2 YSLEER. In nucleotides, the CDR3 is TGCGCCAGCAGCCAAGAGGCTGGGGGGTACATCCAAAACCATGGCTACACCTTC. Residues: CASSQEAGGYIQNHGYTF.

This clonotype was counted between two and nine times. V usage is TRBV7-2 and J usage is TRBJ2-1; D assignment may be TRBD1 or TRBD2 (5 bases each). V shed 6 bases and J shed 0 bases, with 15 bases lying between them. This CDR3 is built from 16 residues. Germline lookup yields CDR1 SGHTA and CDR2 FQGNSA. The CDR3 loop is CASSRGTGYSYNEQFF. The CDR3 region has the DNA TGTGCCAGCAGTCGTGGGACGGGATACTCCTACAATGAGCAGTTCTTC.

On this clonotype: The junction departs from the called germline gene at one end, perhaps through a read error. V and J are TRBV12-3 or TRBV12-4 and TRBJ2-1; D not certain. This CDR3 comprises 14 residues. The CDR3 nucleotides read TGTGCCGGCAGTTTCGGCAACTCCTACAATGAGCAGTTCTTC. This gives the protein CAGSFGNSYNEQFF.

The CDR3 nucleotides read TGTGCCAGCAGATGGGATCATCAGGGGGCTGGGAACGAGCAGTACTTC. Translated: CASRWDHQGAGNEQYF. The rearrangement uses TRBV6-2 or TRBV6-3 and TRBJ2-5; 8 positions agree with TRBD1. Gene TRBJ2-7 matches the end of the DNA better, so the J call may be wrong. From germline, CDR1 is MNHEY and CDR2 SVGEGT. This CDR3 is built from 16 residues.

This clonotype showed up just once. The J gene is TRBJ2-7, the V gene TRBV24-1; 9 bases align to TRBD2. V trimming: 6 bases; J trimming: 7 bases; junction bases outside the gene matches: 12. Germline values: CDR1 KGHDR, CDR2 SFDVKD. The CDR3 length is 15 residues. The CDR3 coding sequence is TGTGCCACCAGTTGGGGCGGGGGGGCCAACAATGAGCAGTACTTC. Encoded protein: CATSWGGGANNEQYF.

This clonotype was counted at least ten times. The chain recombines TRBV5-1 with TRBJ2-1; D is perhaps TRBD2 (5 bases). Germline V gene data show CDR1 as SGHRS and CDR2 as YFSETQ. The CDR3 loop spans 12 amino acids. V was cut by 5 bases and J by 8 bases, with 11 bases left in between. The chain's CDR3 is CASRGLGDEQFF. As DNA, the CDR3 is TGCGCCAGCAGAGGTTTGGGAGATGAGCAGTTCTTC.

The V call is TRBV6-2 or TRBV6-3, the J call TRBJ2-1; a weak D match, TRBD1 (5 bases). Trimming removed 6 bases at V and 10 bases at J, with 13 bases between. This CDR3 is built from 12 residues. Germline V gene sequence: CDR1 MNHEY, CDR2 SVGEGT. CDR3: CASRTGAVEQFF. CDR3 coding DNA: TGTGCCAGCAGGACTGGGGCGGTCGAGCAGTTCTTC.

The chain has TRBV5-4 and TRBJ2-5; D is unresolved. CDR1 and CDR2 from the germline V gene are SGHNT and YYREEE (reference sequence). V was trimmed by 4 bases and J by 3 bases, leaving 16 bases between them. The CDR3 has 15 residues. CDR3 residues: CASSLGTSPEETQYF. DNA for the CDR3: TGTGCCAGCAGCCTGGGTACTTCCCCTGAAGAGACCCAGTACTTC.

About this clonotype itself: The junction differs from germline at one of its ends, possibly a read error. The gene calls are TRBV14 and TRBJ2-3, with D possibly TRBD1 on 5 matching bases. This CDR3 region has 12 residues. The germline gives CDR1 SGHDN, CDR2 FVKESK. Here the CDR3 reads CASSQLTDAQYF. CDR3 bases: TGTGCCAGCAGCCAGCTGACAGATGCGCAGTATTTT.

A few counts support this clonotype. The chain couples TRBV5-1 to TRBJ1-4; D not certain. The germline V gene encodes CDR1 SGHRS and CDR2 YFSETQ. V was cut by 0 bases and J by 8 bases, with 11 bases left in between. The CDR3 sequence is 14 residues long. CDR3 residues: CASSLGSGNEKLFF. The CDR3 DNA reads as TGCGCCAGCAGCTTGGGTTCGGGGAACGAAAAACTGTTTTTT.

This chain links TRBV29-1 with TRBJ2-5; D ambiguous. Germline lookup yields CDR1 SQVTM and CDR2 ANQGSEA. V was shortened by 4 bases and J by 11 bases, with 14 bases between the two germline ends. The CDR3 is made up of 11 amino acids. The CDR3, as DNA: TGCAGCGTTGCCGGGTTTGATGAGCAGTACTTC. It is translated as CSVAGFDEQYF.

V usage is TRBV28 and J usage is TRBJ2-7; 7 nucleotides line up with TRBD1. Trimming took 4 bases from V and 3 from J; bases not matched to a gene: 9. The CDR3 extends over 15 amino acids. Germline CDR1 MDHEN, CDR2 SYDVKM. CDR3 in DNA: TGTGCCAGCAGTTCACCGGGACAGACCGTCTACGAGCAGTACTTC. Protein product: CASSSPGQTVYEQYF.